This TCR beta chain was identified during a study of T cell responses to AZD1222 COVID-19 vaccine. Here immunoSEQ multiplex PCR was the method, and the copy in TCRdb shows in-frame clones only, minus some. In the table there are 120,000 or so clones, 85% to 95% of which are singletons. Concerning this clone itself: The antigen remains unidentified.

The CDR3 length is 13 residues. Per germline, CDR1 SGHRS and CDR2 YFSETQ. V lost 3 bases, J lost 4 bases, and 10 bases lay in between. Findings and caveats of the study: Every sample of the repertoires postdated the peak T cell response.

This chain links TRBV5-1 with TRBJ1-1, with D uncertain. Sample: peripheral blood, taken 28 days after the second AZD1222 dose. This clonotype originated in an adult who received the AZD1222 COVID-19 vaccine. The CDR3 protein is CASSSLLGTEAFF. For the CDR3, the DNA is TGCGCCAGCAGCTCTCTACTCGGCACTGAAGCTTTCTTT.